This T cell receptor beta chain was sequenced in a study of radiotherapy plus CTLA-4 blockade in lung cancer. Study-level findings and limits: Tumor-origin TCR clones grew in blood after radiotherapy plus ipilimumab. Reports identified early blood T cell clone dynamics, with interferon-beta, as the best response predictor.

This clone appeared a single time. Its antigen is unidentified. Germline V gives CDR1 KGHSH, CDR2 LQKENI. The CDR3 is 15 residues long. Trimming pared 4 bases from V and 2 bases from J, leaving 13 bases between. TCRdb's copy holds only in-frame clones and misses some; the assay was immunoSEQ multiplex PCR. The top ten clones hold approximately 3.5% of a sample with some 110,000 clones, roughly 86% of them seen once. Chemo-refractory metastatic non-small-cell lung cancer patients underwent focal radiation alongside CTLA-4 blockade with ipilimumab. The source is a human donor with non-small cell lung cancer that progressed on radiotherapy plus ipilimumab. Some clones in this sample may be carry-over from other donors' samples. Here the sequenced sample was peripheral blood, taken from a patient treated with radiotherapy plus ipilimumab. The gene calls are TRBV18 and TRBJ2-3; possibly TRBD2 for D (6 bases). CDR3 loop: CASSRTIRPTDTQYF. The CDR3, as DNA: TGTGCCAGCTCACGGACTATCAGGCCCACAGATACGCAGTATTTT.